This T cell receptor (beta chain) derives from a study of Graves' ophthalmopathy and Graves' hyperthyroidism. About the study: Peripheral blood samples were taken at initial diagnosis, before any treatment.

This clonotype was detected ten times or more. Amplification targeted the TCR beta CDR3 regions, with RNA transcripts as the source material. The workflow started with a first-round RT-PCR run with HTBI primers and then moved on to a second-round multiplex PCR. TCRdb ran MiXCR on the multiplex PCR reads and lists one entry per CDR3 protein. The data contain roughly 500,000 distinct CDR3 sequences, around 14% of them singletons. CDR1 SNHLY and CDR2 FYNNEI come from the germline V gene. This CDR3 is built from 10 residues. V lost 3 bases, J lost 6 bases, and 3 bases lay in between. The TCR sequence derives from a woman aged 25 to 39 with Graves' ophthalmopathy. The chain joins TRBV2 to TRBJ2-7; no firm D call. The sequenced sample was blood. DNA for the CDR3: TGTGCCAGCAGTGACAGCGAGCAGTACTTC. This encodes CASSDSEQYF.